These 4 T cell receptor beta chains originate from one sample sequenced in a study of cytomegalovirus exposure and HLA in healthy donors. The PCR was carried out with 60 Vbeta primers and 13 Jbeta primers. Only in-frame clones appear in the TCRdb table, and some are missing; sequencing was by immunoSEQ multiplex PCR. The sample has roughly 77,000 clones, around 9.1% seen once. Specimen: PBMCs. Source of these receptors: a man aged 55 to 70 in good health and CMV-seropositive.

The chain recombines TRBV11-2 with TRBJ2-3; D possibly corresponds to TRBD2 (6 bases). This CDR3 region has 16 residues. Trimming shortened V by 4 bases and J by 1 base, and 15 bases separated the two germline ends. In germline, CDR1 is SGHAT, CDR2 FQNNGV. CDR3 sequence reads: CASSYVGGGGTDTQYF. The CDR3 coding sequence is TGTGCCAGCAGCTATGTGGGAGGTGGTGGCACAGATACGCAGTATTTT. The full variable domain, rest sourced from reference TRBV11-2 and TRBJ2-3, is EAGVAQSPRYKIIEKRQSVAFWCNPISGHATLYWYQQILGQGPKLLIQFQNNGVVDDSQLPKDRFSAERLKGVDSTLKIQPAKLEDSAVYLCASSYVGGGGTDTQYFGPGTRLTVL.

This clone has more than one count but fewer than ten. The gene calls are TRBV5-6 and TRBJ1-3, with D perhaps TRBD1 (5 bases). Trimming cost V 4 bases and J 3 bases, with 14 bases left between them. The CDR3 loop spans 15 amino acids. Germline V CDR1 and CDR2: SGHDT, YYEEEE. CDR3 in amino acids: CASSVSGGGGNTIYF. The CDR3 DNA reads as TGTGCCAGCAGCGTCTCGGGGGGTGGTGGAAACACCATATATTTT. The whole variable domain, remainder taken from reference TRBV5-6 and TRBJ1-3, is DAGVTQSPTHLIKTRGQQVTLRCSPKSGHDTVSWYQQALGQGPQFIFQYYEEEERQRGNFPDRFSGHQFPNYSSELNVNALLLGDSALYLCASSVSGGGGNTIYFGEGSWLTVV.

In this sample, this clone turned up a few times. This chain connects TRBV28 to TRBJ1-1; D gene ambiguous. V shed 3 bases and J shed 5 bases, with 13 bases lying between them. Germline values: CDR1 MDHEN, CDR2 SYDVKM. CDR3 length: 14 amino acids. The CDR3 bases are TGTGCCAGCAGTTTTCGGGGTCTAAGAACTGAAGCTTTCTTT. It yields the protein CASSFRGLRTEAFF.

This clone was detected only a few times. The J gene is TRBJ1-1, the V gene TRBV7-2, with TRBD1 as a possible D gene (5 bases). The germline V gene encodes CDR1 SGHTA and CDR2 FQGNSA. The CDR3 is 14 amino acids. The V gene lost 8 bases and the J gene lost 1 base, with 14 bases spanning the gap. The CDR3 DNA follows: TGTGCCAGCGAAGGTGGGGGGGGGAACACTGAAGCTTTCTTT. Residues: CASEGGGGNTEAFF.